Reported below is one T cell receptor beta chain. These data are taken from a study of blood T cell repertoires in COVID-19. As for the study in general: Acute and convalescent COVID-19 samples came from the United States, Italy and Spain. Sources were T cells, B-cell-depleted T cells, or PBMCs; the material itself was cDNA or gDNA.

J was trimmed by 5 bases and V by 4 bases; bases with no gene match: 8. The CDR3 is 16 amino acids. Germline V gene sequence: CDR1 LNHDA, CDR2 SQIVND (reference sequence). Original methodology: Amplification from reference gene primers served as the basis for estimated nucleated cell counts. Profiled with immunoSEQ multiplex PCR; TCRdb holds only in-frame clones, not every one. Clone size and the V and J calls come from that table; the DNA yielded D and trimming. The table lists about 78,000 clones, over 80% of them singletons. Sequences were obtained from peripheral blood. This receptor was identified in a man between 50 and 59 years old with acute or convalescent COVID-19. J is TRBJ2-3 and V is TRBV19; 11 bases are a match to TRBD2. Written as DNA, the CDR3 is TGTGCCAGTAGTACCCTGACTAGCGGGATGGGAGATACGCAGTATTTT. As protein: CASSTLTSGMGDTQYF.